A selection of T cell receptor beta chains follows, all from one sample in a study of T cell responses to AZD1222 COVID-19 vaccine. Assay used: immunoSEQ multiplex PCR; TCRdb lists only in-frame clones, some missing. The sample holds 120,000 to 150,000 clones, 80% to 85% seen once. The source was peripheral blood, collected on day 0 of MenACWY control vaccination. All receptors come from an adult in good health. The CDR3 runs from the conserved cysteine through the conserved F or W. D genes are given only for firm matches.

D gene	V gene	J gene	CDR3 protein	CDR3 DNA
NA	TRBV7-3	TRBJ1-5	CASSLGAQQPQHF	TGTGCCAGCAGCTTAGGGGCGCAACAGCCCCAGCATTTT
TRBD2	TRBV5-1	TRBJ2-1	CASSLQRGLRNEQFF	TGCGCCAGCAGCTTGCAGCGGGGGCTGAGAAATGAGCAGTTCTTC
NA	TRBV12-3/TRBV12-4	TRBJ1-2	CASSFWGAGGYTF	TGTGCCAGCAGTTTTTGGGGGGCGGGTGGCTACACCTTC
NA	TRBV5-4	TRBJ1-2	CASSLAGNYGYTF	TGTGCCAGCAGCTTGGCAGGGAACTATGGCTACACCTTC
TRBD2	TRBV9	TRBJ2-1	CASSVVSSGGYNEQFF	TGTGCCAGCAGCGTAGTTAGTAGCGGGGGGTACAATGAGCAGTTCTTC
TRBD1	TRBV15	TRBJ1-4	CATSRDRRGNEKLFF	TGTGCCACCAGCAGAGATCGCAGGGGGAATGAAAAACTGTTTTTT
NA	TRBV6-5	TRBJ2-1	CASSLLGGNEQFF	TGTGCCAGCAGTCTCCTGGGTGGCAATGAGCAGTTCTTC
NA	TRBV27	TRBJ1-2	CASSLSGSYGYTF	TGTGCCAGCAGTTTATCCGGCAGCTATGGCTACACCTTC
TRBD1	TRBV19	TRBJ1-4	CASRPLTGANEKLFF	TGTGCCAGTAGACCATTGACAGGGGCAAATGAAAAACTGTTTTTT
NA	TRBV3-1/TRBV3-2	TRBJ1-2	CASSQDPGPGRGYTF	TGTGCCAGCAGCCAAGATCCAGGACCGGGGAGGGGCTACACCTTC
NA	TRBV11-1	TRBJ2-1	CASSLVNRGRDNEQFF	TGTGCCAGCAGCTTAGTTAACCGGGGCAGGGACAATGAGCAGTTCTTC
NA	TRBV19	TRBJ2-1	CASGVGAYNEQFF	TGTGCCAGTGGCGTGGGGGCCTACAATGAGCAGTTCTTC
NA	TRBV5-4	TRBJ2-7	CASSSSYEQYF	TGTGCCAGCAGCTCTTCCTACGAGCAGTACTTC